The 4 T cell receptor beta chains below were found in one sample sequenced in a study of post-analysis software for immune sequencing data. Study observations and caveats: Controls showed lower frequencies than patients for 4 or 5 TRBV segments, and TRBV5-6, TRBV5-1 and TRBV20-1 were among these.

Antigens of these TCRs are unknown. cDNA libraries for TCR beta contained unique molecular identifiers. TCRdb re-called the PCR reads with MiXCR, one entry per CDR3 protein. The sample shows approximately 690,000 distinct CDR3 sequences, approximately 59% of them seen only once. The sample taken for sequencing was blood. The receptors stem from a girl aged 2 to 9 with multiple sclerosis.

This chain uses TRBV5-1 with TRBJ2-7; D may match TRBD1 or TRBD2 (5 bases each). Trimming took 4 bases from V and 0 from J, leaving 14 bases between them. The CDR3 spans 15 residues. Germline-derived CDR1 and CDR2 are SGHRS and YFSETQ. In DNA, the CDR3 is TGCGCCAGCAGCCCTCCCGGGGCGAGCTCCTACGAGCAGTACTTC. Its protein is CASSPPGASSYEQYF. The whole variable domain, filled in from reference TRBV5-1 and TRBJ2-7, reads KAGVTQTPRYLIKTRGQQVTLSCSPISGHRSVSWYQQTPGQGLQFLFEYFSETQRNKGNFPGRFSGRQFSNSRSEMNVSTLELGDSALYLCASSPPGASSYEQYFGPGTRLTVT.

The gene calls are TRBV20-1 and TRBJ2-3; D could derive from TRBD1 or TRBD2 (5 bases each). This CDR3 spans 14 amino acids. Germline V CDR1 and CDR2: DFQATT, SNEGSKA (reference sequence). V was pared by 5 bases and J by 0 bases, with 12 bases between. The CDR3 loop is CSAGAGASTDTQYF. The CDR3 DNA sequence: TGCAGTGCTGGGGCGGGTGCAAGCACAGATACGCAGTATTTT.

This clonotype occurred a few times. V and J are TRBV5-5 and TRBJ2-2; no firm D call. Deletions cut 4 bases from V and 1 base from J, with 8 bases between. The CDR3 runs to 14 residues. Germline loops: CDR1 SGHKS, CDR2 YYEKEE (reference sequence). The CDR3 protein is CASSHVWNTGELFF. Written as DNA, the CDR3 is TGTGCCAGCAGCCATGTATGGAACACCGGGGAGCTGTTTTTT.

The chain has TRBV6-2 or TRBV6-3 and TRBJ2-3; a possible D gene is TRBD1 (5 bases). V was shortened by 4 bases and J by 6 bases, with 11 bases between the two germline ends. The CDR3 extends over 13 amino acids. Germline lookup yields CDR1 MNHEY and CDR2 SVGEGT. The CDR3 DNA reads TGTGCCAGCAGTTTCCGGACACCCGATACGCAGTATTTT. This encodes CASSFRTPDTQYF.